This is a list of T cell receptor beta chains from one sample in a study of vaccination effects on CD4 cells after COVID-19. Sequencing was performed with immunoSEQ multiplex PCR; in TCRdb, only in-frame clones are kept and a portion is missing. Altogether tens of thousands of clones are present, 70% to 80% being singletons, with the ten largest covering approximately 31%. These TCRs are of unknown antigen specificity. This specimen was CD4+ T cells from PBMCs cultured with SARS-CoV-2 spike peptides, taken before COVID-19 vaccination. These receptors all stem from a human donor who received a COVID-19 vaccine. CDR3s include the opening cysteine and the closing phenylalanine or tryptophan. The D gene is left open where the match is weak. Not every row has a clone size; where given, it reads once, few, many or a size class.

V,size,D,length,J,CDR3,DNA
TRBV12-3/TRBV12-4,NA,NA,12,TRBJ2-1,CASSLSRLEQFF,TGTGCCAGCAGTCTCTCTCGACTAGAGCAGTTCTTC
TRBV3-1/TRBV3-2,NA,TRBD1,12,TRBJ2-7,CASSRGQAEQYF,TGTGCCAGCAGCCGGGGACAGGCTGAGCAGTACTTC
TRBV7-3,NA,NA,12,TRBJ2-7,CASSSDTGEQYF,TGTGCCAGCAGCTCCGACACGGGCGAGCAGTACTTC
TRBV20-1,NA,NA,13,TRBJ1-4,CSASVGTDLKLFF,TGCAGTGCTAGTGTTGGGACGGACCTAAAACTGTTTTTT
TRBV11-3,NA,TRBD2,16,TRBJ2-1,CASSLGGSGSFNEQFF,TGTGCCAGCAGCTTGGGGGGTAGCGGGAGTTTCAATGAGCAGTTCTTC
TRBV5-4,NA,TRBD2,16,TRBJ2-5,CASSLGSSGGEETQYF,TGTGCCAGCAGCTTGGGATCTAGCGGGGGGGAAGAGACCCAGTACTTC
TRBV11-2,NA,NA,15,TRBJ1-6,CASSSRAAGNSPLHF,TGTGCCAGCAGCTCCAGGGCCGCAGGGAATTCACCCCTCCACTTT
TRBV7-3,few,TRBD1,15,TRBJ1-6,CASSQRGTGNSPLHF,TGTGCCAGCAGCCAAAGGGGGACAGGGAATTCACCCCTCCACTTT
TRBV27,NA,TRBD1,16,TRBJ1-1,CASSSPLGQGRTEAFF,TGTGCCAGCAGTTCTCCCCTAGGACAGGGGCGCACTGAAGCTTTCTTT
TRBV28,NA,TRBD1,15,TRBJ2-2,CASVRGQIFTGELFF,TGTGCCAGCGTTAGGGGACAGATCTTCACCGGGGAGCTGTTTTTT
TRBV15,NA,NA,15,TRBJ1-1,CATSREVTLNTEAFF,TGTGCCACCAGCAGAGAGGTAACACTGAACACTGAAGCTTTCTTT
TRBV7-8,NA,NA,12,TRBJ1-6,CASSHSNSPLHF,TGTGCCAGCAGCCACAGTAATTCACCCCTCCACTTT
TRBV7-9,few,NA,12,TRBJ1-1,CASRQVWTEAFF,TGTGCCAGCCGTCAGGTTTGGACTGAAGCTTTCTTT
TRBV9,NA,NA,15,TRBJ2-2,CASSLQPFSAGELFF,TGTGCCAGCAGCCTCCAGCCCTTTAGCGCCGGGGAGCTGTTTTTT
TRBV3-1/TRBV3-2,NA,TRBD2,15,TRBJ2-1,CASSNSGRPGNEQFF,TGTGCCAGCAGCAATAGCGGGAGGCCCGGCAATGAGCAGTTCTTC
TRBV19,NA,NA,15,TRBJ1-6,CASSTTTANNSPLHF,TGTGCCAGTAGTACGACGACAGCAAATAATTCACCCCTCCACTTT
TRBV4-2,NA,TRBD2,15,TRBJ2-5,CASSQEMERGGTQYF,TGTGCCAGCAGCCAAGAAATGGAGCGGGGAGGGACCCAGTACTTC
TRBV7-3,once,NA,15,TRBJ1-5,CASSDAQESNQPQHF,TGTGCCAGCAGCGATGCACAGGAAAGCAATCAGCCCCAGCATTTT
TRBV10-3,NA,TRBD1,14,TRBJ1-1,CAISAGGLNTEAFF,TGTGCCATCAGTGCAGGGGGCTTGAACACTGAAGCTTTCTTT
TRBV3-1/TRBV3-2,few,TRBD1,18,TRBJ1-2,CASSQGSVGGQGPYGYTF,TGTGCCAGCAGCCAAGGATCGGTTGGGGGACAGGGACCTTATGGCTACACCTTC
TRBV11-1,NA,TRBD2,16,TRBJ2-5,CASSARRLAGWETQYF,TGTGCCAGCAGCGCCCGACGGCTAGCGGGGTGGGAGACCCAGTACTTC
TRBV3-1/TRBV3-2,few,NA,16,TRBJ1-1,CASSQERGYLNTEAFF,TGTGCCAGCAGCCAAGAGAGGGGTTATCTGAACACTGAAGCTTTCTTT
TRBV4-2,NA,NA,14,TRBJ1-6,CASSHRGAESPLHF,TGTGCCAGCAGCCACCGAGGGGCGGAATCACCCCTCCACTTT
TRBV21-1,NA,NA,16,TRBJ1-2,CASSKKPLPQNYGYTF,TGTGCCAGCAGCAAAAAGCCCCTCCCTCAGAACTATGGCTACACCTTC
TRBV2,once,NA,14,TRBJ2-3,CASSEQVWTDTQYF,TGTGCCAGCAGTGAGCAGGTGTGGACAGATACGCAGTATTTT
TRBV7-9,NA,TRBD2,15,TRBJ2-5,CASSARTSERETQYF,TGTGCCAGCAGCGCGAGGACTAGCGAAAGGGAGACCCAGTACTTC
TRBV20-1,NA,NA,10,TRBJ1-2,CSAKGYGYTF,TGCAGTGCTAAGGGCTATGGCTACACCTTC
TRBV2,NA,NA,11,TRBJ2-1,CASSEDNEQFF,TGTGCCAGCAGTGAGGACAATGAGCAGTTCTTC
TRBV9,once,TRBD2,15,TRBJ2-3,CASSGLAGGADTQYF,TGTGCCAGCAGCGGTTTAGCGGGGGGCGCAGATACGCAGTATTTT
TRBV5-6,NA,NA,13,TRBJ1-2,CASSLETPRGYTF,TGTGCCAGCAGCTTGGAAACTCCCAGAGGCTACACCTTC
TRBV3-1/TRBV3-2,NA,TRBD1,15,TRBJ1-5,CASSSQGVGNQPQHF,TGTGCCAGCAGCTCGCAGGGGGTGGGCAATCAGCCCCAGCATTTT
TRBV29-1,NA,NA,12,TRBJ2-4,CSVGDRKNIQYF,TGCAGCGTTGGAGACAGGAAAAACATTCAGTACTTC
TRBV12-3/TRBV12-4,NA,NA,13,TRBJ2-3,CASSLDSPDTQYF,TGTGCCAGCAGTCTAGACTCTCCAGATACGCAGTATTTT
TRBV6-1,NA,NA,17,TRBJ1-1,CASSEGGYPFPNTEAFF,TGTGCCAGCAGTGAAGGCGGGTACCCCTTCCCGAACACTGAAGCTTTCTTT
TRBV28,NA,NA,16,TRBJ2-2,CASSLYGRANTGELFF,TGTGCCAGCAGCCTATACGGCAGAGCGAACACCGGGGAGCTGTTTTTT
TRBV7-6,NA,NA,16,TRBJ2-2,CASSLRQGLSTGELFF,TGTGCCAGCAGCTTGCGGCAGGGGCTCAGCACCGGGGAGCTGTTTTTT
TRBV11-2,NA,NA,13,TRBJ2-5,CASSLERAETQYF,TGTGCCAGCAGCTTAGAAAGGGCAGAGACCCAGTACTTC
TRBV10-3,once,TRBD2,13,TRBJ2-1,CAISAERGGEQFF,TGTGCCATCAGTGCAGAGCGGGGGGGCGAGCAGTTCTTC
TRBV2,few,NA,15,TRBJ1-5,CASRTQGRGNQPQHF,TGTGCCAGCAGAACACAGGGCCGGGGCAATCAGCCCCAGCATTTT
TRBV10-3,NA,NA,14,TRBJ2-4,CAISEGLAKNIQYF,TGTGCCATCAGTGAGGGGTTAGCCAAAAACATTCAGTACTTC
TRBV7-2,NA,NA,16,TRBJ1-1,CASSLDVGRGANEAFF,TGTGCCAGCAGCTTAGACGTTGGGCGGGGGGCGAATGAAGCTTTCTTT
TRBV6-5,few,NA,12,TRBJ1-6,CASSYSNSPLHF,TGTGCCAGCAGTTACTCGAATTCACCCCTCCACTTT
TRBV6-2/TRBV6-3,NA,TRBD2,17,TRBJ2-3,CASSYLGTSGRADTQYF,TGTGCCAGCAGTTACCTCGGGACTAGCGGGAGGGCGGATACGCAGTATTTT
TRBV7-9,NA,TRBD2,19,TRBJ2-1,CASSLGDRGGGALDNEQFF,TGTGCCAGCAGCTTAGGCGACCGTGGCGGGGGGGCCCTCGACAATGAGCAGTTCTTC
TRBV7-3,NA,TRBD1,15,TRBJ1-1,CASSPGGAGGNEAFF,TGTGCCAGCAGCCCTGGGGGGGCAGGGGGCAATGAAGCTTTCTTT
TRBV7-9,few,NA,14,TRBJ1-1,CASSSPGLGTEAFF,TGTGCCAGCAGCTCCCCAGGGCTGGGGACTGAAGCTTTCTTT
TRBV4-3,NA,NA,16,TRBJ1-2,CASSQERGGWDYGYTF,TGCGCCAGCAGCCAAGAAAGAGGGGGATGGGACTATGGCTACACCTTC